These 16 T cell receptor beta chains originate from one sample sequenced in a study of blood T cell repertoires in COVID-19. Clones were read by immunoSEQ multiplex PCR, and TCRdb kept only the in-frame ones, dropping some. Among more than 250,000 clones listed, around 88% were seen once. The source material was peripheral blood. These receptors were collected from a woman in her twenties or thirties who had recovered from COVID-19.

The chain employs TRBV9 and TRBJ1-1; D gene uncertain. Germline-derived CDR1 and CDR2 are SGDLS and YYNGEE. The CDR3 totals 15 residues. V dropped 0 bases and J dropped 4 bases, with 13 bases sitting between them. CDR3 residues: CASSVGEGAGTEAFF. The DNA of the CDR3 is TGTGCCAGCAGCGTAGGAGAGGGAGCTGGCACTGAAGCTTTCTTT.

The count of this clone is one. This sequence joins TRBV5-6 and TRBJ1-1; D remains unclear. The V end was cut by 2 bases, the J end by 4 bases, with 12 bases between. This CDR3 region has 14 residues. Per germline, CDR1 SGHDT and CDR2 YYEEEE. This chain's CDR3 is CASSFTAASTEAFF. The CDR3 DNA is TGTGCCAGCAGCTTCACGGCAGCTAGCACTGAAGCTTTCTTT.

In this sample, this clone turned up many times. The V call is TRBV5-1, the J call TRBJ1-1; maybe TRBD1 (6 bases). The CDR3 has 15 amino acids. The germline V and J ends were trimmed by 1 base and 4 bases, with 14 bases remaining between them. Germline V CDR1 and CDR2: SGHRS, YFSETQ. In DNA form, the CDR3 reads TGCGCCAGCAGCTTGACCGGACAGTCGCGCACTGAAGCTTTCTTT. Encoded protein: CASSLTGQSRTEAFF.

CDR3 DNA sequence: TGCGCCAGCAGCCAAGATTGGGGGGATCAAGAGACCCAGTACTTC. Translation: CASSQDWGDQETQYF. The chain joins TRBV4-1 to TRBJ2-5; TRBD2 is a possible D gene (6 bases). CDR1 is MGHRA and CDR2 is YSYEKL in the germline V gene. This CDR3 is 15 amino acids long. Trimming removed 0 bases at V and 2 bases at J, with 10 bases between.

The chain employs TRBV7-2 and TRBJ2-1, with D unresolved. Trimming shortened V by 6 bases and J by 6 bases, and 15 bases separated the two germline ends. CDR3 length: 14 amino acids. Germline V lookup: CDR1 SGHTA, CDR2 FQGNSA. For the CDR3, the DNA is TGTGCCAGCAGTCCTAGAAGCCTGCGCAATGAGCAGTTCTTC. It specifies CASSPRSLRNEQFF.

Details on this clone: The sample contains more than one DNA sequence encoding this CDR3. The J gene is TRBJ2-1, the V gene TRBV24-1, with 13 nucleotides matching TRBD2. Germline V gene sequence: CDR1 KGHDR, CDR2 SFDVKD. The V and J ends lost 4 bases and 8 bases, in that order; junction bases with no gene match: 7. This CDR3 region has 16 residues. The chain's CDR3 is CATSDRTSGRLDEQFF. The CDR3 DNA follows: TGTGCCACCAGTGACCGGACTAGCGGGAGACTCGATGAGCAGTTCTTC.

The chain joins TRBV4-2 to TRBJ2-7, with unresolved D. The CDR3 runs to 16 residues. The germline CDR1 and CDR2 sequences are LGHNA and YNFKEQ. V dropped 0 bases and J dropped 1 base, with 13 bases sitting between them. CDR3 DNA sequence: TGTGCCAGCAGCCAAGATTTGTCAGTATTATCCTACGAGCAGTACTTC. The encoded protein is CASSQDLSVLSYEQYF.

This clone was detected once. The chain couples TRBV19 to TRBJ2-7, with 9 bases that match TRBD1. The CDR3 contains 13 residues. Germline lookup yields CDR1 LNHDA and CDR2 SQIVND (reference sequence). The V and J ends lost 10 bases and 3 bases, in that order; junction bases with no gene match: 7. The CDR3 nucleotides read TGTGCCACTTCGACAGGGGGTAGCTACGAGCAGTACTTC. Translation gives CATSTGGSYEQYF.

This chain links TRBV21-1 with TRBJ2-7; the DNA was not used to check the table's D call, TRBD2. TRBV21-1 is described as a pseudogene. This CDR3 is 14 amino acids long. The CDR3, as DNA: TGTGCCAGCAGCGTAGGCGGGATGGGGTACGAGCAGTACTTC. As protein: CASSVGGMGYEQYF.

The CDR3 sequence: CASSSVAGGSGNEQFF. The CDR3 region has the DNA TGTGCCAGCAGCTCGGTAGCGGGAGGGTCGGGGAATGAGCAGTTCTTC. The V gene is TRBV5-6, the J gene TRBJ2-1, with TRBD2 matching 11 bases. V lost 3 bases, J lost 7 bases, and 9 bases stayed unmatched. The CDR3 sequence is 16 residues long. Germline lookup yields CDR1 SGHDT and CDR2 YYEEEE.

This chain connects TRBV5-8 to TRBJ2-7; 9 bases map to TRBD1. Germline-derived CDR1 and CDR2 are SGHTS and YDEGEE. The CDR3 spans 14 residues. V dropped 1 base and J dropped 3; count of bases not matched to a gene: 2. DNA for the CDR3: TGTGCCAGCAGCTTGCGGACAGGGGACTACGAGCAGTACTTC. This codes for CASSLRTGDYEQYF.

This chain uses TRBV4-1 with TRBJ1-1, with 7 bases aligning to TRBD1. The germline V gene encodes CDR1 MGHRA and CDR2 YSYEKL. The CDR3 is made up of 14 amino acids. The V gene end was trimmed by 0 bases and the J gene end by 7 bases; junction bases not matched to a gene: 5. This CDR3 is CASSQDFGTDEAFF. The CDR3 nucleotides read TGCGCCAGCAGCCAAGATTTTGGGACAGATGAAGCTTTCTTT.

Concerning this clone itself: Within the sample, other DNA sequences also encode this same CDR3. The chain joins TRBV6-2 or TRBV6-3 to TRBJ1-1, with a weak D call TRBD1 (6 bases). In germline, CDR1 is MNHEY, CDR2 SVGEGT. This CDR3 region has 14 residues. The V end lost 5 bases, the J end lost 2 bases, and 12 bases lay between the germline ends. This chain's CDR3 is CASSRGGLNTEAFF. In DNA form, the CDR3 reads TGTGCCAGCAGTCGAGGGGGTCTTAACACTGAAGCTTTCTTT.

The chain has TRBV9 and TRBJ2-7; 10 positions match TRBD2. Germline V gives CDR1 SGDLS, CDR2 YYNGEE. V lost 3 bases and J lost 5; bases outside the gene matches: 8. The CDR3 extends over 15 amino acids. The CDR3 DNA reads as TGTGCCAGCAGCGCCGGGACAGCGGGAGGGGACGAGCAGTACTTC. Protein sequence: CASSAGTAGGDEQYF. The full variable domain, with the rest looked up from reference TRBV9 and TRBJ2-7, is DSGVTQTPKHLITATGQRVTLRCSPRSGDLSVYWYQQSLDQGLQFLIQYYNGEERAKGNILERFSAQQFPDLHSELNLSSLELGDSALYFCASSAGTAGGDEQYFGPGTRLTVT.

This rearrangement joins TRBV7-9 to TRBJ2-1; no reliable D call. The V end lost 5 bases, the J end lost 6 bases, and 17 bases lay between the germline ends. CDR1 SEHNR and CDR2 FQNEAQ come from the germline V gene (reference sequence). This CDR3 region has 15 residues. The CDR3, as DNA: TGTGCCAGCAGCCTCACCCTGCCCAGTGGCAATGAGCAGTTCTTC. It encodes CASSLTLPSGNEQFF.

V gene TRBV10-1 combines with J gene TRBJ2-2; TRBD1 agrees at 8 bases. The ends lost 5 bases at V and 3 bases at J; junction bases unmatched: 5. The CDR3 is made up of 15 amino acids. Germline-derived CDR1 and CDR2 are WNHNN and SYGVQD (reference sequence). The CDR3 region is CASSYGQGDTGELFF. The CDR3 DNA reads as TGCGCCAGCAGTTATGGACAGGGTGACACCGGGGAGCTGTTTTTT.